A single sample gave rise to the 21 T cell receptor beta chains below, sequenced in a study of T cells after yellow fever vaccination (dated by TCRdb to between 2017 and 2020). Library preparation used 5' RACE. Sequencing took place on an Illumina HiSeq 2500. TCRdb passed the public sequencing reads through fastp at Q25 and MiXCR, retaining productive beta sequences. A single entry per CDR3 protein holds the most common genes and DNA from its merged rows. Present in this sample are over 100,000 distinct CDR3 sequences, 7% to 8.5% of which were seen just once. Over 25% of the sample rests with the top ten. Sample treatment or condition, as interpreted from the label and publication: live attenuated yellow fever vaccine strain. Sequencing was performed on CD8+ T cells sorted from PBMCs, taken 45 days after the yellow fever booster vaccination. Receptors originate from a man aged 30 to 39 who received the YFV17D yellow fever vaccine.

This clonotype was seen more than once but under ten times. The chain has TRBV11-2 and TRBJ2-3; TRBD2 might be the D (6 bases). CDR1 is SGHAT, CDR2 FQNNGV, per germline. CDR3 size: 15 residues. Trimming removed 3 bases from V and 2 bases from J, with 12 bases in between. In DNA form, the CDR3 reads TGTGCCAGCAGCTTTATTCAGGACTACACAGATACGCAGTATTTT. Translating gives CASSFIQDYTDTQYF.

This clonotype appeared many times. The chain carries TRBV7-2 and TRBJ2-3; unclear D gene. This CDR3 is built from 13 residues. The V and J ends lost 4 bases and 2 bases respectively, with 7 bases between them. Germline CDR1 SGHTA, CDR2 FQGNSA. Here the CDR3 DNA reads TGTGCCAGCAGCTCAGGAACCACAGATACGCAGTATTTT. Residues: CASSSGTTDTQYF.

This clonotype was recorded at least ten times. The chain uses TRBV20-1 and TRBJ2-5, with D unclear. Looked up from germline, CDR1 is DFQATT and CDR2 is SNEGSKA (reference sequence). The CDR3 is made up of 13 amino acids. V dropped 6 bases and J dropped 0 bases, with 11 bases sitting between them. In DNA form, the CDR3 reads TGCAGTGCCCCTGCCCCCTACCAAGAGACCCAGTACTTC. Its protein product is CSAPAPYQETQYF.

The chain joins TRBV7-2 to TRBJ2-1; 9 bases are shared with TRBD2. The V segment lost 1 base and the J segment 1 base; nucleotides outside the gene matches: 2. The CDR3 contains 16 residues. CDR1 and CDR2 from the germline V gene are SGHTA and FQGNSA. The CDR3 loop is CASSLGAGGSYNEQFF. CDR3 coding DNA: TGTGCCAGCAGCTTAGGAGCGGGAGGTTCCTACAATGAGCAGTTCTTC.

This clonotype was picked up many times. V and J are TRBV7-9 and TRBJ2-1; no clear D. CDR1 SEHNR and CDR2 FQNEAQ come from the germline V gene (reference sequence). The V gene lost 8 bases and the J gene lost 8 bases, with 13 bases spanning the gap. CDR3 size: 12 residues. As DNA, the CDR3 is TGTGCCAGCCAACAAGAATACGATGAGCAGTTCTTC. Residues: CASQQEYDEQFF.

This clonotype has a count of ten or more. The V and J genes are TRBV7-9 and TRBJ2-6; TRBD1 aligns across 8 bases. This CDR3 spans 17 amino acids. V was clipped by 1 base and J by 2 bases; unmatched bases: 4. CDR1 and CDR2 (germline): SEHNR, FQNEAQ (reference sequence). CDR3 sequence: CASSLEDRVPGANVLTF. CDR3 sequence (DNA): TGTGCCAGCAGCTTAGAGGACAGGGTCCCTGGGGCCAACGTCCTGACTTTC.

This clonotype was seen a single time. The V and J genes are TRBV12-3 or TRBV12-4 and TRBJ2-6; 7 nucleotides agree with TRBD1. The CDR3 is made up of 15 amino acids. Trimming removed 5 bases from V and 4 bases from J; junction bases left unmatched: 5. The chain's CDR3 is CASSPTGAGANVLTF. The CDR3 DNA follows: TGTGCCAGCAGTCCTACAGGGGCCGGGGCCAACGTCCTGACTTTC.

There are a few counts of this clonotype. V and J are TRBV27 and TRBJ2-1; 12 nucleotides align to TRBD2. The germline gives CDR1 MNHEY, CDR2 SMNVEV (reference sequence). The length of the CDR3 is 16 residues. Trimming took 6 bases from V and 4 from J; bases not matched to a gene: 7. CDR3 DNA sequence: TGTGCCAGCAGAGATACCGGGACTAGCGGGTACAATGAGCAGTTCTTC. Amino acids: CASRDTGTSGYNEQFF.

In this sample, this clonotype turned up a few times. The CDR3 is CSASLTVNYGYTF. The CDR3 region has the DNA TGCAGTGCTAGCCTGACAGTTAACTATGGCTACACCTTC. V and J are TRBV20-1 and TRBJ1-2, with a possible D match to TRBD1 (5 bases). The V gene lost 3 bases and the J gene lost 1 base, with 9 bases spanning the gap. The CDR3 runs to 13 residues. CDR1 and CDR2 (germline): DFQATT, SNEGSKA (reference sequence).

This clonotype was counted between two and nine times. The chain uses TRBV28 and TRBJ2-7, with no clear D. The CDR3 is 15 amino acids. The V gene's germline CDR1 is MDHEN and CDR2 SYDVKM. V dropped 6 bases and J dropped 0 bases, with 15 bases sitting between them. CDR3 bases: TGTGCCAGCAGCCCTATAGTCGGCCCCTCCTACGAGCAGTACTTC. Its translation is CASSPIVGPSYEQYF.

This clonotype was detected ten times or more. The rearrangement uses TRBV2 and TRBJ2-3; 10 bases are a match to TRBD1. J gave up 5 bases and V 7 bases, and 6 bases lay outside the gene matches. The germline V gene encodes CDR1 SNHLY and CDR2 FYNNEI. The CDR3 has 14 residues. As DNA, the CDR3 is TGTGCCAGCAACTGGGACAGGGGCGAAGATACGCAGTATTTT. Protein product: CASNWDRGEDTQYF. Variable domain in full (rest from reference TRBV2 and TRBJ2-3): EPEVTQTPSHQVTQMGQEVILRCVPISNHLYFYWYRQILGQKVEFLVSFYNNEISEKSEIFDDQFSVERPDGSNFTLKIRSTKLEDSAMYFCASNWDRGEDTQYFGPGTRLTVL.

This clonotype came up many times. V and J are TRBV29-1 and TRBJ2-7; D is uncertain. The V gene lost 2 bases and the J gene lost 3 bases, with 11 bases spanning the gap. The CDR3 extends over 13 amino acids. Germline assignment: CDR1 SQVTM and CDR2 ANQGSEA. The DNA for the CDR3 is TGCAGCGTTGAACCGGAGATGGGCTACGAGCAGTACTTC. It yields the protein CSVEPEMGYEQYF.

This clonotype has ten or more counts. The rearrangement uses TRBV11-2 and TRBJ2-7; D gene unclear. The CDR3 extends over 13 amino acids. Trimming stripped 1 base from V and 3 bases from J, with 7 bases between. Germline V lookup: CDR1 SGHAT, CDR2 FQNNGV. CDR3 sequence: CASSLAVYYEQYF. Here the CDR3 DNA reads TGTGCCAGCAGCTTAGCCGTGTACTACGAGCAGTACTTC. The entire variable domain, with the rest obtained from reference TRBV11-2 and TRBJ2-7, is as follows: EAGVAQSPRYKIIEKRQSVAFWCNPISGHATLYWYQQILGQGPKLLIQFQNNGVVDDSQLPKDRFSAERLKGVDSTLKIQPAKLEDSAVYLCASSLAVYYEQYFGPGTRLTVT.

This clonotype has just a few counts. This chain joins TRBV27 and TRBJ1-3, with D hard to call. Germline V lookup: CDR1 MNHEY, CDR2 SMNVEV (reference sequence). Trimming removed 6 bases at V and 0 bases at J, with 9 bases between. This CDR3 comprises 14 residues. The CDR3 here is CASSPGSSGNTIYF. DNA of the CDR3: TGTGCCAGCAGCCCAGGATCCTCTGGAAACACCATATATTTT.

The CDR3 DNA is TGTGCCAGCACCCCCTCGTCCCAGAGGACTGAAGCTTTCTTT. Translation: CASTPSSQRTEAFF. This sequence joins TRBV12-3 or TRBV12-4 and TRBJ1-1; D is unresolved. The CDR3 has 14 amino acids. V lost 7 bases and J lost 5, with 17 bases in between.

This clonotype has more than one count but fewer than ten. V is TRBV5-1 and J is TRBJ2-1; 11 bases align to TRBD2. Germline CDR1 is SGHRS and CDR2 is YFSETQ. The CDR3 contains 15 residues. J gave up 9 bases and V 3 bases, and 8 bases lay outside the gene matches. The CDR3 protein is CASSSQLAGEGEQFF. CDR3 sequence (DNA): TGCGCCAGCAGCTCCCAACTAGCGGGAGAAGGTGAGCAGTTCTTC.

Comments on this clonotype: A much larger clonotype is one base distant, so this may be a read error. As DNA, the CDR3 is TGTGCCAGCATCCCAGGCGGGTCCCGGGCCACCGGGGAGCTGTTTTTT. Protein sequence: CASIPGGSRATGELFF. This chain joins TRBV12-3 or TRBV12-4 and TRBJ2-2; D perhaps matches TRBD2 (5 bases). This CDR3 is built from 16 residues. Trimming took 7 bases from V and 4 from J, leaving 19 bases between them.

The CDR3 region is CASSPATGGLGANVLTF. The CDR3 nucleotides read TGTGCCAGCTCACCTGCGACAGGGGGGCTCGGGGCCAACGTCCTGACTTTC. The rearrangement links TRBV18 to TRBJ2-6, with 9 nucleotides matching TRBD1. CDR3 size: 17 residues. Germline CDR1 reads KGHSH; CDR2 reads LQKENI. V shed 3 bases, J shed 4 bases, and the junction held 7 bases outside the gene matches. Variable domain in full (rest from reference TRBV18 and TRBJ2-6): NAGVMQNPRHLVRRRGQEARLRCSPMKGHSHVYWYRQLPEEGLKFMVYLQKENIIDESGMPKERFSAEFPKEGPSILRIQQVVRGDSAAYFCASSPATGGLGANVLTFGAGSRLTVL.

The chain carries TRBV4-2 and TRBJ2-7; 8 bases map to TRBD2. J lost 2 bases, V lost 4 bases, and 4 bases had no gene match. The CDR3 consists of 14 residues. The V gene's germline CDR1 is LGHNA and CDR2 YNFKEQ. The CDR3 coding sequence is TGTGCCAGCAGCCCTGGACTAGCCACCTACGAGCAGTACTTC. It is translated as CASSPGLATYEQYF.

This clonotype was observed many times. The chain joins TRBV29-1 to TRBJ2-1; TRBD2 matches at 8 bases. J gave up 4 bases and V 3 bases, and 2 bases lay outside the gene matches. CDR3 length: 13 amino acids. Looked up from germline, CDR1 is SQVTM and CDR2 is ANQGSEA. The CDR3 is CSVEREVYNEQFF. As DNA, the CDR3 is TGCAGCGTTGAGCGGGAGGTATACAATGAGCAGTTCTTC.

This clonotype was recorded many times. V and J are TRBV7-2 and TRBJ2-3; no clear D. Germline V gene sequence: CDR1 SGHTA, CDR2 FQGNSA. The CDR3 consists of 14 residues. The germline V and J ends were trimmed by 4 bases and 0 bases, with 8 bases remaining between them. CDR3 loop: CASSSNPSTDTQYF. In DNA, the CDR3 is TGTGCCAGCAGCTCCAATCCTAGCACAGATACGCAGTATTTT.